This passage covers 27 T cell receptor beta chains from one sample sequenced in a study of cytomegalovirus exposure and HLA in healthy donors. The PCR used 60 Vbeta and 13 Jbeta primers. Assay: immunoSEQ multiplex PCR; the TCRdb copy retains only in-frame clones and omits some. Its table records 150,000 or so clones. The sequencing input was PBMCs. These receptors all stem from a woman in her forties or fifties in good health and CMV-seronegative.

CDR3 region: CASKVTGVQPQHF. In DNA form, the CDR3 reads TGTGCCAGCAAGGTGACAGGGGTTCAGCCCCAGCATTTT. This rearrangement joins TRBV6-1 to TRBJ1-5; 8 bases line up with TRBD1. CDR3 length equals 13 residues. Germline V gene sequence: CDR1 MNHNS, CDR2 SASEGT. V was pared by 7 bases and J by 6 bases, with 5 bases of the junction left unmatched.

The chain has TRBV6-4 and TRBJ1-1; 9 bases fit TRBD1. Trimming cost V 6 bases and J 1 base; bases outside gene matches: 12. Germline V gene data show CDR1 as MRHNA and CDR2 as SNTAGT. The CDR3 runs 17 residues. Written as DNA, the CDR3 is TGTGCCAGCAGAGAGGACGGGACAGGGTATGAGAACACTGAAGCTTTCTTT. Protein: CASREDGTGYENTEAFF.

This chain connects TRBV28 to TRBJ2-7; 8 nucleotides agree with TRBD2. In germline, CDR1 is MDHEN, CDR2 SYDVKM. V was pared by 6 bases and J by 5 bases, with 15 bases of the junction left unmatched. The CDR3 length is 16 residues. The CDR3 sequence is CASSPLDRGGRNEQYF. In DNA form, the CDR3 reads TGTGCCAGCAGCCCTCTTGATCGGGGGGGAAGGAACGAGCAGTACTTC.

V and J are TRBV28 and TRBJ1-5; 8 nucleotides match TRBD1. Losses at the gene ends were 3 bases for V and 4 bases for J; bases not matched to a gene: 5. Germline CDR1 is MDHEN and CDR2 is SYDVKM. The CDR3 spans 15 residues. CDR3 DNA: TGTGCCAGCAGTTTCTGGGACAGGAGGAATCAGCCCCAGCATTTT. As protein: CASSFWDRRNQPQHF. The complete variable domain, with remaining parts taken from reference TRBV28 and TRBJ1-5, reads DVKVTQSSRYLVKRTGEKVFLECVQDMDHENMFWYRQDPGLGLRLIYFSYDVKMKEKGDIPEGYSVSREKKERFSLILESASTNQTSMYLCASSFWDRRNQPQHFGDGTRLSIL.

The chain combines TRBV2 with TRBJ1-1; unclear D gene. V was trimmed by 4 bases and J by 1 base, leaving 10 bases between them. CDR1 is SNHLY and CDR2 is FYNNEI in the germline V gene. The CDR3 sequence is 14 residues long. The CDR3 DNA reads as TGTGCCAGCAGTGGAGGGCAGTGGAACACTGAAGCTTTCTTT. This gives the protein CASSGGQWNTEAFF.

The genes are TRBV5-1 and TRBJ2-3, with TRBD1 identical over 7 bases. This CDR3 comprises 15 residues. V trimming: 3 bases; J trimming: 3 bases; junction bases outside the gene matches: 7. Germline-derived CDR1 and CDR2 are SGHRS and YFSETQ. The CDR3, as DNA: TGCGCCAGCAGCTCTGACAGGGTTGATACAGATACGCAGTATTTT. This encodes CASSSDRVDTDTQYF.

This chain uses TRBV28 with TRBJ1-5; D might be TRBD1 (6 bases). The ends were cut back, 2 bases at V and 0 bases at J, with 11 bases in the middle. Germline V CDR1 and CDR2: MDHEN, SYDVKM. The CDR3 has 16 residues. The CDR3, as DNA: TGTGCCAGCAGTTTAGTCTGGACAGATAGCAATCAGCCCCAGCATTTT. Amino acid sequence: CASSLVWTDSNQPQHF.

This chain links TRBV7-2 with TRBJ2-3; D is unclear. This CDR3 is built from 14 residues. Germline V gives CDR1 SGHTA, CDR2 FQGNSA. V shed 0 bases and J shed 2 bases, with 6 bases lying between them. CDR3 protein: CASSLARVTDTQYF. In nucleotides, the CDR3 is TGTGCCAGCAGCTTAGCACGGGTCACAGATACGCAGTATTTT.

This sequence joins TRBV9 and TRBJ2-2; TRBD2 matches 8 bases. The germline gives CDR1 SGDLS, CDR2 YYNGEE. V lost 4 bases, J lost 4 bases, and 9 bases stayed unmatched. There are 16 residues in the CDR3. The CDR3 here is CASSPGLAGATGELFF. The CDR3 nucleotides read TGTGCCAGCAGCCCCGGCCTAGCGGGTGCCACCGGGGAGCTGTTTTTT.

The chain couples TRBV28 to TRBJ2-3, with 7 positions matching TRBD2. The germline V gene encodes CDR1 MDHEN and CDR2 SYDVKM. This CDR3 has 15 amino acids. J gave up 1 base and V 6 bases, and 7 bases lay outside the gene matches. The CDR3 sequence is CASRPGGGGTDTQYF. CDR3 in DNA: TGTGCCAGCAGGCCCGGGGGAGGGGGCACAGATACGCAGTATTTT.

This chain connects TRBV28 to TRBJ1-2, with 7 bases matching TRBD1. The germline CDR1 and CDR2 sequences are MDHEN and SYDVKM. V lost 3 bases and J lost 5; bases outside the gene matches: 6. This CDR3 contains 14 residues. This chain's CDR3 is CASSFRGARYGYTF. In DNA form, the CDR3 reads TGTGCCAGCAGTTTCAGGGGGGCGCGGTATGGCTACACCTTC.

The chain couples TRBV9 to TRBJ1-1, with 11 bases aligning to TRBD1. CDR3 length equals 15 residues. Germline assignment: CDR1 SGDLS and CDR2 YYNGEE. After removal of 4 bases from V and 5 bases from J, the junction contained 7 bases not matched to a gene. The CDR3 nucleotides are TGTGCCAGCAGCAGGACAGGGGGCGACGAGACTGAAGCTTTCTTT. Translation gives CASSRTGGDETEAFF.

V is TRBV5-4 and J is TRBJ2-7, with TRBD2 matching 8 bases. With V trimmed by 4 bases and J by 2 bases, 5 bases remained unmatched. The CDR3 loop spans 14 amino acids. Germline CDR1 is SGHNT and CDR2 is YYREEE (reference sequence). The CDR3 here is CASSPGRAPYEQYF. CDR3 nucleotides: TGTGCCAGCAGCCCCGGGAGGGCTCCCTACGAGCAGTACTTC.

The chain employs TRBV20-1 and TRBJ2-6; no clear D. The V and J ends lost 6 bases and 4 bases respectively, with 4 bases between them. Germline assignment: CDR1 DFQATT and CDR2 SNEGSKA (reference sequence). This CDR3 is 11 amino acids long. CDR3 region: CSAVGANVLTF. The CDR3 nucleotides read TGCAGTGCCGTCGGGGCCAACGTCCTGACTTTC.

V is TRBV30 and J is TRBJ1-6, with 10 bases aligning to TRBD1. The CDR3 covers 14 residues. The J segment lost 9 bases and the V segment lost 5 bases, leaving 7 bases of the junction unmatched. The germline gives CDR1 GTSNPN, CDR2 SVGIG (reference sequence). The CDR3 region has the DNA TGTGCCTGGGCTCCTGGGACAGGGGTTTCACCCCTCCACTTT. This encodes CAWAPGTGVSPLHF.

The V call is TRBV6-1, the J call TRBJ1-2, with D tentatively TRBD1 (5 bases). The CDR3 is 15 residues long. The germline gives CDR1 MNHNS, CDR2 SASEGT. V lost 6 bases, J lost 0 bases, and 14 bases lay in between. The chain's CDR3 is CASRSRVQANYGYTF. CDR3 nucleotides: TGTGCCAGCAGATCCAGGGTCCAAGCTAACTATGGCTACACCTTC.

This chain uses TRBV2 with TRBJ1-4; TRBD1 might be the D (5 bases). The CDR3 contains 16 residues. Trimming shortened V by 4 bases and J by 0 bases, and 12 bases separated the two germline ends. Per germline, CDR1 SNHLY and CDR2 FYNNEI. The CDR3 is CASSGGAGATNEKLFF. In nucleotides, the CDR3 is TGTGCCAGCAGTGGAGGGGCGGGGGCAACTAATGAAAAACTGTTTTTT. The full variable domain, its missing parts supplied by reference TRBV2 and TRBJ1-4, is EPEVTQTPSHQVTQMGQEVILRCVPISNHLYFYWYRQILGQKVEFLVSFYNNEISEKSEIFDDQFSVERPDGSNFTLKIRSTKLEDSAMYFCASSGGAGATNEKLFFGSGTQLSVL.

In nucleotides, the CDR3 is TGTGCCAGCACTGGGACAGTCAATGAGCAGTTCTTC. Its translation: CASTGTVNEQFF. V and J are TRBV2 and TRBJ2-1; 7 positions agree with TRBD1. The CDR3 covers 12 residues. The germline V gene has CDR1 SNHLY and CDR2 FYNNEI. V dropped 7 bases and J dropped 6; count of bases not matched to a gene: 3. Looking up the rest from reference TRBV2 and TRBJ2-1 gives the full variable domain: EPEVTQTPSHQVTQMGQEVILRCVPISNHLYFYWYRQILGQKVEFLVSFYNNEISEKSEIFDDQFSVERPDGSNFTLKIRSTKLEDSAMYFCASTGTVNEQFFGPGTRLTVL.

V gene TRBV9 combines with J gene TRBJ1-4, with D hard to call. The CDR3 consists of 15 residues. V lost 0 bases to trimming and J lost 7 bases, with 13 bases between them. Germline CDR1 is SGDLS and CDR2 is YYNGEE. The CDR3 loop reads CASSVAGTRGEKLFF. The CDR3 bases are TGTGCCAGCAGCGTAGCTGGTACACGGGGTGAAAAACTGTTTTTT.

V gene TRBV5-6 combines with J gene TRBJ1-2; TRBD1 matches at 8 bases. Germline V gene data show CDR1 as SGHDT and CDR2 as YYEEEE. CDR3 size: 14 residues. Unmatched junction bases numbered 11, after V lost 4 bases and J lost 9 bases. The DNA of the CDR3 is TGTGCCAGCAGCGCGGGACAGGAAATTTGGAGCTACACCTTC. This encodes CASSAGQEIWSYTF.

The chain has TRBV5-1 and TRBJ2-3; no clear D gene. The V and J ends lost 4 bases and 6 bases respectively, with 18 bases between them. The length of the CDR3 is 15 residues. The V gene's germline CDR1 is SGHRS and CDR2 YFSETQ. The CDR3 DNA is TGCGCCAGCAGCATACCCGATGGAGAAACGGATACGCAGTATTTT. The encoded protein is CASSIPDGETDTQYF. The entire variable domain, with the rest obtained from reference TRBV5-1 and TRBJ2-3, is as follows: KAGVTQTPRYLIKTRGQQVTLSCSPISGHRSVSWYQQTPGQGLQFLFEYFSETQRNKGNFPGRFSGRQFSNSRSEMNVSTLELGDSALYLCASSIPDGETDTQYFGPGTRLTVL.

The V call is TRBV6-5, the J call TRBJ2-1; no clear D gene. V was pared by 6 bases and J by 4 bases, with 7 bases between. Germline V gene lookup returns CDR1 MNHEY and CDR2 SVGAGI. The CDR3 loop spans 12 amino acids. In DNA, the CDR3 is TGTGCCAGCAGAGCAGGATACAATGAGCAGTTCTTC. This translates into CASRAGYNEQFF.

The genes are TRBV25-1 and TRBJ1-2; a weak D match, TRBD1 (5 bases). V lost 2 bases and J 8 bases, leaving 12 bases between the germline ends. In germline, CDR1 is MGHDK, CDR2 SYGVNS. The CDR3 extends over 13 amino acids. CDR3 nucleotides: TGTGCCAGCAGTGAAGGGGGAGGGAGAGGCTACACCTTC. Residues: CASSEGGGRGYTF.

J is TRBJ1-5 and V is TRBV28; D ambiguous. Germline values: CDR1 MDHEN, CDR2 SYDVKM. The CDR3 is 10 amino acids. V lost 5 bases and J 9 bases, leaving 5 bases between the germline ends. In DNA, the CDR3 is TGTGCCAGCAGTAGAGGGCCCCAGCATTTT. It is translated as CASSRGPQHF.

Notes on this clone: At one of its ends the junction is not consistent with the germline gene, which may arise from a read error. The gene calls are TRBV2 and TRBJ1-5; no clear D gene. CDR1 SNHLY and CDR2 FYNNEI come from the germline V gene. This CDR3 region has 14 residues. The CDR3 DNA reads TGTGTCAGCACGAGGGCTTATAGCAATCAGCCCCAGCATTTT. Amino acid sequence: CVSTRAYSNQPQHF. Looking up the rest from reference TRBV2 and TRBJ1-5 gives the full variable domain: EPEVTQTPSHQVTQMGQEVILRCVPISNHLYFYWYRQILGQKVEFLVSFYNNEISEKSEIFDDQFSVERPDGSNFTLKIRSTKLEDSAMYFCVSTRAYSNQPQHFGDGTRLSIL.

The V and J genes are TRBV4-3 and TRBJ2-1, with 7 positions matching TRBD1. CDR1 and CDR2 (germline): LGHNA, YSLEER. With V trimmed by 4 bases and J by 8 bases, 8 bases remained unmatched. The CDR3 is 14 residues long. CDR3: CASSRDRQGDEQFF. The CDR3 nucleotides are TGCGCCAGCAGCCGAGACCGTCAGGGGGATGAGCAGTTCTTC.

This chain joins TRBV7-6 and TRBJ2-3; 7 positions agree with TRBD1. This CDR3 has 14 amino acids. Per the germline V gene, CDR1 is SGHVS and CDR2 is FNYEAQ. Unmatched junction bases numbered 1, after V lost 1 base and J lost 3 bases. The CDR3 nucleotides read TGTGCCAGCAGCTTAGGACAGGGAACAGATACGCAGTATTTT. It specifies CASSLGQGTDTQYF.